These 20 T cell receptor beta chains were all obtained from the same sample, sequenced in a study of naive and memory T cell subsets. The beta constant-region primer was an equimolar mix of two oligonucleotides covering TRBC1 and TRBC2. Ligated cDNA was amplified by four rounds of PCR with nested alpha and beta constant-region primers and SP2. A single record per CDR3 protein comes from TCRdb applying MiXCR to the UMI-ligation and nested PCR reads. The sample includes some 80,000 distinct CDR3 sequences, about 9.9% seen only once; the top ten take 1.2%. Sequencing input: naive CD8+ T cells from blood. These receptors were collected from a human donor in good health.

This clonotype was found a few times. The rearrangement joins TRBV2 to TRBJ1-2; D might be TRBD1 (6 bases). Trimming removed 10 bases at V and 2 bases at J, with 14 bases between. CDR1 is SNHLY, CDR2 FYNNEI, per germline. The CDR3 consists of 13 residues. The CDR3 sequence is CATPGGLNYGYTF. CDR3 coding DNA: TGTGCCACCCCTGGGGGGCTCAACTATGGCTACACCTTC.

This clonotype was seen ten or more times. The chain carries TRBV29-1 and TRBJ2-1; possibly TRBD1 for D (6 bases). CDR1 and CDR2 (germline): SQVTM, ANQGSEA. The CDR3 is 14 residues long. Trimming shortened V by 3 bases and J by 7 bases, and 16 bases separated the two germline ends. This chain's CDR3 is CSVDRLDRTNEQFF. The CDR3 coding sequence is TGCAGCGTTGACCGATTAGACAGGACAAATGAGCAGTTCTTC.

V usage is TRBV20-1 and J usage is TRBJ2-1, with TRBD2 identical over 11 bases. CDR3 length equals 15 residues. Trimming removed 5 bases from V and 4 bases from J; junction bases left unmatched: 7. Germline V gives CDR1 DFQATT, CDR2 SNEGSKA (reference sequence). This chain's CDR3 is CSASPGLAVYNEQFF. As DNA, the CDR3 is TGCAGTGCTTCACCGGGACTAGCGGTGTACAATGAGCAGTTCTTC.

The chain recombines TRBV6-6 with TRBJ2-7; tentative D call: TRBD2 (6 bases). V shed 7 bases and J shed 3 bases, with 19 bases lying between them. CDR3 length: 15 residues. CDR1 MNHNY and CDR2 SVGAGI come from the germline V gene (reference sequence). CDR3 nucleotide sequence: TGTGCCAGCACTTTGTCGGGGGAGCTACTCTACGAGCAGTACTTC. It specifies CASTLSGELLYEQYF.

The CDR3 loop is CASSYEAGTGESGRLNEQFF. In DNA form, the CDR3 reads TGTGCCAGCAGTTACGAGGCCGGGACAGGGGAAAGCGGGAGATTAAATGAGCAGTTCTTC. The chain carries TRBV6-2 or TRBV6-3 and TRBJ2-1; the match to TRBD1 covers 10 bases. This CDR3 contains 20 residues. V lost 2 bases, J lost 7 bases, and 20 bases stayed unmatched. CDR1 is MNHEY, CDR2 SVGEGT, per germline.

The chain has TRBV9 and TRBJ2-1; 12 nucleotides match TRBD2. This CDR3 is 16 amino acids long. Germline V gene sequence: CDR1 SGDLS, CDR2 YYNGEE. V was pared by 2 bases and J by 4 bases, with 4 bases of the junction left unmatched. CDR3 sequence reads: CASSVGTSGLYNEQFF. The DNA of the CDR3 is TGTGCCAGCAGCGTCGGGACTAGCGGGCTATACAATGAGCAGTTCTTC.

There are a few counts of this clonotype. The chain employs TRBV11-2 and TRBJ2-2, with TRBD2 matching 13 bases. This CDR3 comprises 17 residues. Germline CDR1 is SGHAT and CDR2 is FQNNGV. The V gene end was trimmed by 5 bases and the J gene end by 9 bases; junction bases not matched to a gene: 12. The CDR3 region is CASSTHRTSGSQWELFF. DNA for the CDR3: TGTGCCAGCAGCACCCACCGGACTAGCGGGAGTCAATGGGAGCTGTTTTTT. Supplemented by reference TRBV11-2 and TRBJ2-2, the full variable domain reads EAGVAQSPRYKIIEKRQSVAFWCNPISGHATLYWYQQILGQGPKLLIQFQNNGVVDDSQLPKDRFSAERLKGVDSTLKIQPAKLEDSAVYLCASSTHRTSGSQWELFFGEGSRLTVL.

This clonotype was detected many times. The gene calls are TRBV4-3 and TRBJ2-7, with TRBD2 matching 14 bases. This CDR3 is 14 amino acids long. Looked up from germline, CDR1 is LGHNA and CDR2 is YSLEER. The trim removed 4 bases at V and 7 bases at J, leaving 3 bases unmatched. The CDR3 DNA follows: TGCGCCAGCAGCCCGGGACTAGCGGGAGCAGAGCAGTACTTC. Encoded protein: CASSPGLAGAEQYF.

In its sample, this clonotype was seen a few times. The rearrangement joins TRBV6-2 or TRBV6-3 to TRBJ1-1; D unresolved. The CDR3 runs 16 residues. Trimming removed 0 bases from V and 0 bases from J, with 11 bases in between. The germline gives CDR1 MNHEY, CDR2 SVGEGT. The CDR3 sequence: CASSYSEDGLNTEAFF. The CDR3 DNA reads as TGTGCCAGCAGTTACTCGGAGGACGGATTGAACACTGAAGCTTTCTTT.

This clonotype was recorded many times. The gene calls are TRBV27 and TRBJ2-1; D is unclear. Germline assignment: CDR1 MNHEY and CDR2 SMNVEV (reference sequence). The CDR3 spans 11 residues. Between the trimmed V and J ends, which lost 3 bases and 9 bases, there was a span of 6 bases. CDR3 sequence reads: CASSFGFEQFF. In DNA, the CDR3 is TGTGCCAGCAGTTTTGGGTTTGAGCAGTTCTTC.

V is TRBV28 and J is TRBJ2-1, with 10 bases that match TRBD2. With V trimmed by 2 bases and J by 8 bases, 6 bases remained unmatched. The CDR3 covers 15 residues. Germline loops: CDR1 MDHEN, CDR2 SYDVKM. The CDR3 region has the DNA TGTGCCAGCAGTTTAGGTAGCGGGAGGCTGGATGAGCAGTTCTTC. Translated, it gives CASSLGSGRLDEQFF. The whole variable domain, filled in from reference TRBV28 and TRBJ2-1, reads DVKVTQSSRYLVKRTGEKVFLECVQDMDHENMFWYRQDPGLGLRLIYFSYDVKMKEKGDIPEGYSVSREKKERFSLILESASTNQTSMYLCASSLGSGRLDEQFFGPGTRLTVL.

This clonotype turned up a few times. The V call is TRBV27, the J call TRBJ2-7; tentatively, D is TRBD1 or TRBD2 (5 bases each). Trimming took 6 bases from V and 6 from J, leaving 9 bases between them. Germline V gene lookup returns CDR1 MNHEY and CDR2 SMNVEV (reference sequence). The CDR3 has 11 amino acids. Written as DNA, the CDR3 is TGTGCCAGCAGCCGGGGCTCCGAGCAGTACTTC. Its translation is CASSRGSEQYF.

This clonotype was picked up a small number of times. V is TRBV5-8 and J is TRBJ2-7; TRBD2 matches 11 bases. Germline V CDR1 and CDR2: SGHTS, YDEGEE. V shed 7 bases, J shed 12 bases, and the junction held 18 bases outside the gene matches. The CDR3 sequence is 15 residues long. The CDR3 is CASQLRLAGRGFLYF. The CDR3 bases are TGTGCCAGCCAGCTAAGACTAGCGGGACGAGGGTTTCTGTACTTC.

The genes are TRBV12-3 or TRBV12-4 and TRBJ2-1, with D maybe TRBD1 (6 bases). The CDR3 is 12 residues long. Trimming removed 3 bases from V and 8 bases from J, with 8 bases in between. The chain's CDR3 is CASSFGGYEQFF. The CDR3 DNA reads TGTGCCAGCAGTTTTGGGGGCTATGAGCAGTTCTTC.

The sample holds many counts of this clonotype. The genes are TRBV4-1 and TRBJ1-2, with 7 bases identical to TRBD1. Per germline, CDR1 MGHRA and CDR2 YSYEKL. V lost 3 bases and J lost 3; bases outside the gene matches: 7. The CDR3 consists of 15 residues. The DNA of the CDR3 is TGCGCCAGCAGCCAGACTGGGACAGATTACTATGGCTACACCTTC. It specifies CASSQTGTDYYGYTF.

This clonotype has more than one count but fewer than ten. The CDR3 coding sequence is TGTGCCAGTAGTATATCCTCGGCGGCAGACACCCAGTACTTC. The encoded protein is CASSISSAADTQYF. V gene TRBV19 combines with J gene TRBJ2-7; D ambiguous. This CDR3 is built from 14 residues. V lost 2 bases, J lost 10 bases, and 18 bases lay in between. Germline lookup yields CDR1 LNHDA and CDR2 SQIVND (reference sequence).

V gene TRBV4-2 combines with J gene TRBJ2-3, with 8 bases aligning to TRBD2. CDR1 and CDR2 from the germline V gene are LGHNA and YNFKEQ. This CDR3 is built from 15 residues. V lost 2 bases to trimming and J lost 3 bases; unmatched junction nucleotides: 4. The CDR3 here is CASSQSGGRTDTQYF. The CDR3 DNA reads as TGTGCCAGCAGCCAAAGCGGGGGCAGAACAGATACGCAGTATTTT.

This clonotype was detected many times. CDR3 sequence: CASSQGEVNSYNEQFF. The CDR3 region has the DNA TGTGCCAGCAGCCAAGGCGAGGTAAACTCCTACAATGAGCAGTTCTTC. The chain joins TRBV3-1 to TRBJ2-1; D gene uncertain. The ends were cut back, 1 base at V and 0 bases at J, with 10 bases in the middle. The germline V gene encodes CDR1 LGHDT and CDR2 YNNKEL (reference sequence). The CDR3 consists of 16 residues.

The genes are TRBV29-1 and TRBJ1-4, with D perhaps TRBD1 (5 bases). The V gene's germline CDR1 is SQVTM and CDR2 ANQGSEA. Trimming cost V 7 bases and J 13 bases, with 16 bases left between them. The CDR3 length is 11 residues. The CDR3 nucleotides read TGCAGCGCTGTGGGGCGGTCGGGACTGTTTTTT. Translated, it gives CSAVGRSGLFF.

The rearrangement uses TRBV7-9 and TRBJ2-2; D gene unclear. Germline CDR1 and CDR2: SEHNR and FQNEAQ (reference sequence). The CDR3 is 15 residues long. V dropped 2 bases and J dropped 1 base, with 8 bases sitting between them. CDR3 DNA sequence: TGTGCCAGCAGCTTAAAAGGCCTGAACACCGGGGAGCTGTTTTTT. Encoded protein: CASSLKGLNTGELFF.